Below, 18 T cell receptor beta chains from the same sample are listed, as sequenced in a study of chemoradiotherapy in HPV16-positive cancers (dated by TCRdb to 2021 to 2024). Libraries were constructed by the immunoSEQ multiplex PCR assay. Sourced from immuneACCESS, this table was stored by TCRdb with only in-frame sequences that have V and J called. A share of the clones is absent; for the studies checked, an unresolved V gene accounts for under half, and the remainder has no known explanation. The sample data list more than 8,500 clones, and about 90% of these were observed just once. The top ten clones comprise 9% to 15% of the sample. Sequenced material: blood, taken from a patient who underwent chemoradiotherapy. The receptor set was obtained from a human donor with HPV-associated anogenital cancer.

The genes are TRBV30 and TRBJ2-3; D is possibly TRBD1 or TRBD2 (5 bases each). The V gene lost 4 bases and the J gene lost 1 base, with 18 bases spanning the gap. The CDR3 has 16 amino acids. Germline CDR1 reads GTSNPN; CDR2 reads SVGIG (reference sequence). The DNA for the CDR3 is TGTGCCTGGACCCTACCAATGAGGGGTGGCACAGATACGCAGTATTTT. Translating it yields CAWTLPMRGGTDTQYF.

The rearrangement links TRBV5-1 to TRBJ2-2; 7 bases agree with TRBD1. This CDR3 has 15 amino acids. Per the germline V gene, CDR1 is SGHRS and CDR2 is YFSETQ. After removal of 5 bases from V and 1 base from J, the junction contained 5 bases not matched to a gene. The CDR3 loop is CASRQTGLNTGELFF. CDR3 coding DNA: TGCGCCAGCAGGCAGACAGGGTTGAACACCGGGGAGCTGTTTTTT.

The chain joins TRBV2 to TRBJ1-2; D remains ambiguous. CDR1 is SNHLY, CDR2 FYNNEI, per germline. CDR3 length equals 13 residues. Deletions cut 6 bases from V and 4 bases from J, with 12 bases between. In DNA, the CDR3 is TGTGCCAGCAGCACGACCGTTCCCTATGGCTACACCTTC. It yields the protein CASSTTVPYGYTF.

In DNA, the CDR3 is TGTGCCAGCAGTGAGAGGGGGGCTGGACAGGGTCGAAATTCACCCCTCCACTTT. Its translation: CASSERGAGQGRNSPLHF. V gene TRBV2 combines with J gene TRBJ1-6, with TRBD1 matching over 8 bases. After removal of 3 bases from V and 7 bases from J, the junction contained 14 bases not matched to a gene. Germline V gene data show CDR1 as SNHLY and CDR2 as FYNNEI. The CDR3 is made up of 18 amino acids. Full variable domain (remainder filled in from reference TRBV2 and TRBJ1-6): EPEVTQTPSHQVTQMGQEVILRCVPISNHLYFYWYRQILGQKVEFLVSFYNNEISEKSEIFDDQFSVERPDGSNFTLKIRSTKLEDSAMYFCASSERGAGQGRNSPLHFGNGTRLTVT.

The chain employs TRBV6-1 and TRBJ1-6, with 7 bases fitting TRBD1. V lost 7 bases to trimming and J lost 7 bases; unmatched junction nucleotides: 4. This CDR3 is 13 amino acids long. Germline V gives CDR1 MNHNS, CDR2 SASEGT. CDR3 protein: CASIEGQNSPLHF. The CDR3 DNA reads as TGTGCCAGCATCGAGGGACAGAATTCACCCCTCCACTTT.

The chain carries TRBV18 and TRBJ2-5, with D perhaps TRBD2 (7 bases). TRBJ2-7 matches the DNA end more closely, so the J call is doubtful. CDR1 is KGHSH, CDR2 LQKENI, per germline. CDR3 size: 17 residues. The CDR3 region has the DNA TGTGCCAGCTCACCATACGACGTGAGGGGGACTACCTACGAGCAGTACTTC. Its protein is CASSPYDVRGTTYEQYF.

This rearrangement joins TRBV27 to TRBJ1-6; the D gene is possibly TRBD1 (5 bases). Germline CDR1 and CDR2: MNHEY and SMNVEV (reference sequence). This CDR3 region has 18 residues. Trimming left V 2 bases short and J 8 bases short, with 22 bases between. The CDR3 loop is CASSLRRGPGQSYSPLHF. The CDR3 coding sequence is TGTGCCAGCAGTTTACGACGGGGTCCGGGGCAAAGTTATTCACCCCTCCACTTT.

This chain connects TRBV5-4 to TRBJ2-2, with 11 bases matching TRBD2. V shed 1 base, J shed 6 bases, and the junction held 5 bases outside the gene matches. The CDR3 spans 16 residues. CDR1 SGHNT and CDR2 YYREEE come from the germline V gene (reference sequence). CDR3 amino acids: CASSLRVAGGPGELFF. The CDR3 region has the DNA TGTGCCAGCAGCTTGAGGGTAGCGGGAGGGCCCGGGGAGCTGTTTTTT.

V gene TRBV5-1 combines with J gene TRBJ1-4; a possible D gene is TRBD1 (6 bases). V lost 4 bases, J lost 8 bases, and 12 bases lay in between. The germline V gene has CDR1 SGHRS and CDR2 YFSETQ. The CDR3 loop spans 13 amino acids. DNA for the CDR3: TGCGCCAGCAGCCCTGGACAGACCGAAAAACTGTTTTTT. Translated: CASSPGQTEKLFF.

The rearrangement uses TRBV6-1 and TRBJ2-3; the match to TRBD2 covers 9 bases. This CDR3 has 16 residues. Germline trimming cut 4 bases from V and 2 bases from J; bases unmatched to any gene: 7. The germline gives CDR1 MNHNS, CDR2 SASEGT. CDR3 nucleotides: TGTGCCAGCAGTGCCCTGACTAGCGGTTCCACAGATACGCAGTATTTT. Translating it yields CASSALTSGSTDTQYF.

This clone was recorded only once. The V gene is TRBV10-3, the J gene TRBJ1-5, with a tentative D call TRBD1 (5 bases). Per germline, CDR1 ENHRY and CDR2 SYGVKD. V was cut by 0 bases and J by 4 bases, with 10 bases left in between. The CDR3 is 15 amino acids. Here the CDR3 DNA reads TGTGCCATCAGTGAGTCTGCGGGGGGGAATCAGCCCCAGCATTTT. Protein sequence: CAISESAGGNQPQHF.

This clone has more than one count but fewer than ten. The chain's CDR3 is CASRSGQGAGSPLHF. The CDR3, as DNA: TGTGCCAGCAGGAGCGGACAGGGGGCAGGATCACCCCTCCACTTT. This sequence joins TRBV2 and TRBJ1-6, with 11 bases matching TRBD1. From germline, CDR1 is SNHLY and CDR2 FYNNEI. V lost 6 bases, J lost 10 bases, and 8 bases stayed unmatched. This CDR3 comprises 15 residues.

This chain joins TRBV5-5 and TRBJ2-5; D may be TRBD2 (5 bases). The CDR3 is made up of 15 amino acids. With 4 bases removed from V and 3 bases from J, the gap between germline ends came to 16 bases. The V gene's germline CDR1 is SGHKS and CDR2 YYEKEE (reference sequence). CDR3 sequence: CASSHTLVSKETQYF. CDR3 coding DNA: TGTGCCAGCAGCCACACACTAGTGTCCAAAGAGACCCAGTACTTC.

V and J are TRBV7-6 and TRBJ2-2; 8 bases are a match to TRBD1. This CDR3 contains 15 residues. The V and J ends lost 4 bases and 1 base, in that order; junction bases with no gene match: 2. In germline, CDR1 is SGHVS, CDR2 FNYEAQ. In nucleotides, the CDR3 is TGTGCCAGCAGCTCAACAGGGGGGAACACCGGGGAGCTGTTTTTT. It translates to CASSSTGGNTGELFF.

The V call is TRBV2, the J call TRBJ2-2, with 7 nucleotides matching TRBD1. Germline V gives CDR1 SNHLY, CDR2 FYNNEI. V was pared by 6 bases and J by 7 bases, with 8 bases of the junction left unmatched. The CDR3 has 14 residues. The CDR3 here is CASRVRGHGGELFF. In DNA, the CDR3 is TGTGCCAGCAGGGTTAGGGGGCATGGCGGGGAGCTGTTTTTT.

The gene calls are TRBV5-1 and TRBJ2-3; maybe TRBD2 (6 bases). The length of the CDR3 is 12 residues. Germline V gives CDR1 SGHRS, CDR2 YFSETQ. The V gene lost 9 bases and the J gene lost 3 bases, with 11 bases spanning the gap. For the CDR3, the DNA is TGCGCCACCAAGGAGGGGACAGATACGCAGTATTTT. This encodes CATKEGTDTQYF.

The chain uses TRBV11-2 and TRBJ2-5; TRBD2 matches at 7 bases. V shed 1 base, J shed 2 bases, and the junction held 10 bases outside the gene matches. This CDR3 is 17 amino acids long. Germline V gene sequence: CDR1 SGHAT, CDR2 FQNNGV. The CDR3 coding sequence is TGTGCCAGCAGCTTAGGTCGCGGGGGAGCCCTACAAGAGACCCAGTACTTC. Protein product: CASSLGRGGALQETQYF.

The CDR3 coding sequence is TGCGCCAGCAGTTACCCCGGACAGGGTACGGGTGAAGCTTTCTTT. This gives the protein CASSYPGQGTGEAFF. The chain uses TRBV10-2 and TRBJ1-1, with TRBD1 matching over 8 bases. CDR1 is WSHSY, CDR2 SAAADI, per germline. The CDR3 has 15 amino acids. Losses at the gene ends were 5 bases for V and 7 bases for J; bases not matched to a gene: 12.